The subject of this entry is one TCR beta chain. Its target is unknown. The method was immunoSEQ multiplex PCR; TCRdb's version includes in-frame clones alone and lacks a portion of them. The repertoire consists of 150,000 or so clones, with roughly nine tenths occurring once and the leading ten covering 2.5% to 4%. These data come from a study of T cell responses to AZD1222 COVID-19 vaccine. Study-level background: Both about-4-week and about-12-week second-dose recipients were combined. Study conclusions and caveats: There were repertoire samples only from the period after the peak T cell response. At baseline, seropositivity was found in only a handful of AZD1222 recipients. Spike-specific TCR breadth rose after two AZD1222 doses, and depth rose as well.

Germline loops: CDR1 MDHEN, CDR2 SYDVKM. Trimming removed 4 bases from V and 7 bases from J; junction bases left unmatched: 10. This CDR3 has 15 amino acids. The sequenced sample was peripheral blood, obtained on day 0 of AZD1222 vaccination. The chain links TRBV28 to TRBJ1-5; 7 nucleotides agree with TRBD1. The receptor comes from an adult in good health. The CDR3 DNA reads as TGTGCCAGCAGTTCTCCGGACAGGAGCGGACAGCCCCAGCATTTT. As protein: CASSSPDRSGQPQHF.